The entry that follows covers one TCR beta chain sequence. This entry is derived from a study of blood T cell repertoires in COVID-19. The authors' processing: Estimation of nucleated cell counts relied on the amplification of reference gene primers. Here immunoSEQ multiplex PCR was the method, and the copy in TCRdb shows in-frame clones only, minus some. The DNA gave D and trimming, while V, J and clone size come from that table. Of 200,000 or so clones in the sample, roughly 79% were seen once. There are 15 residues in the CDR3. The V and J ends lost 4 bases and 2 bases respectively, with 15 bases between them. Germline values: CDR1 SGDLS, CDR2 YYNGEE.

The source of this sequence is a man between 60 and 75 years old with active or convalescent COVID-19. Material: peripheral blood. The V gene is TRBV9, the J gene TRBJ1-1, with D perhaps matching TRBD1 (6 bases). CDR3 amino acids: CASSTGQGINTEAFF. CDR3 nucleotide sequence: TGTGCCAGCAGCACCGGGCAGGGGATCAACACTGAAGCTTTCTTT.